These 3 T cell receptor beta chains were sequenced from one sample in a study of cytotoxic CD8 clonotypes in ibrutinib-treated CLL. This table comes from immunoSEQ multiplex PCR, and its TCRdb copy is limited to in-frame clones, with some not included. There are roughly 330,000 clones in the sample; approximately 67% occur only once, and roughly 6% lies in the top ten. The material was PBMCs, obtained after 36 months of ibrutinib treatment. The receptors stem from a human donor with chronic lymphocytic leukemia.

The chain carries TRBV29-1 and TRBJ2-2; 8 bases agree with TRBD1. The CDR3 has 14 amino acids. Trimming took 6 bases from V and 0 from J; bases not matched to a gene: 3. From germline, CDR1 is SQVTM and CDR2 ANQGSEA. This CDR3 is CSVRGQANTGELFF. In DNA, the CDR3 is TGCAGCGTAAGGGGACAGGCGAACACCGGGGAGCTGTTTTTT.

The CDR3 reads CASTTSGSGTQYF. DNA of the CDR3: TGTGCCAGCACCACTAGCGGGTCCGGGACCCAGTACTTC. The rearrangement joins TRBV25-1 to TRBJ2-5; 9 bases agree with TRBD2. The CDR3 spans 13 residues. The V gene end was trimmed by 7 bases and the J gene end by 7 bases; junction bases not matched to a gene: 7. Germline CDR1 is MGHDK and CDR2 is SYGVNS.

This clone showed up just a few times. The rearrangement joins TRBV7-9 to TRBJ1-2, with TRBD1 as a possible D gene (5 bases). CDR1 SEHNR and CDR2 FQNEAQ come from the germline V gene (reference sequence). V lost 5 bases and J lost 8, with 12 bases in between. The CDR3 consists of 12 residues. The CDR3 here is CASSHPTVGYTF. In nucleotides, the CDR3 is TGTGCCAGCAGCCACCCGACAGTAGGCTACACCTTC.